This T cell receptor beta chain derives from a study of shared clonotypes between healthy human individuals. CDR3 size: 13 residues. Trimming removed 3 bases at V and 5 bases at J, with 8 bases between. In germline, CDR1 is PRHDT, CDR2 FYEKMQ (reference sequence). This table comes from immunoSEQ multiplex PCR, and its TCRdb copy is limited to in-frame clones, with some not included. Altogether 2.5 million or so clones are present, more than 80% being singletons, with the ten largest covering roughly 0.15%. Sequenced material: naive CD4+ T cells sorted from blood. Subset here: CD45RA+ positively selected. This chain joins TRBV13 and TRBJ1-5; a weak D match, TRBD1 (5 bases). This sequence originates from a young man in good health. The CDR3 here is CASSLGRDQPQHF. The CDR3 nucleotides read TGTGCCAGCAGCTTGGGCAGGGATCAGCCCCAGCATTTT.